This is a list of T cell receptor beta chains from one sample in a study of T cell changes during pregnancy in multiple sclerosis. TCRdb keeps only in-frame clones here, not all; method: immunoSEQ multiplex PCR. The sample contains fewer than 140,000 clones, 92% of which appear only once. This sample comprised peripheral blood, obtained after pregnancy. These receptors were collected from a female donor with multiple sclerosis, enrolled in a pregnancy study. Each CDR3 is given with its conserved first and last residue. D genes are given only for firm matches. Rows give clone size only sometimes, using once, few, many, or a class for an expanded clone.

CDR3nt,CDR3aa,abundance,v_gene,j_gene,d_gene
TGTGCCAGCAGACAGACAGTGCGCAATCAGCCCCAGCATTTT,CASRQTVRNQPQHF,NA,TRBV2,TRBJ1-5,NA
TGTGCCAGCAGCGTAGAGACAGGGGCCAATGAAAAACTGTTTTTT,CASSVETGANEKLFF,NA,TRBV9,TRBJ1-4,TRBD1
TGTGCCTGGGATGACAGGGAGATCTACAATGAGCAGTTCTTC,CAWDDREIYNEQFF,NA,TRBV30,TRBJ2-1,TRBD1
TGTGCCAGCAGCCAAGCGATCAACAGGGGGCCTGGGACTGAAGCTTTCTTT,CASSQAINRGPGTEAFF,NA,TRBV14,TRBJ1-1,TRBD1
TGTGCCAGCAGCCCACCCGGGGAGAACACTGAAGCTTTCTTT,CASSPPGENTEAFF,NA,TRBV13,TRBJ1-1,NA
TGTGCCAGCAGTTACATGCGGGAGGCAGATACGCAGTATTTT,CASSYMREADTQYF,NA,TRBV6-5,TRBJ2-3,TRBD2
TGTGCCAGCAGCCCTACCGGGACAGTGGGGAACACTGAAGCTTTCTTT,CASSPTGTVGNTEAFF,once,TRBV7-8,TRBJ1-1,TRBD1
TGTGCCAGCTCACAAGTCACAGGTACAGATACGCAGTATTTT,CASSQVTGTDTQYF,NA,TRBV18,TRBJ2-3,NA
TGTGCCAGTAGTGAACAGGGATTATATGGCTACACCTTC,CASSEQGLYGYTF,NA,TRBV19,TRBJ1-2,NA
TGTGCCAGTAACCCTACGGGAGGGGAAAAACTGTTTTTT,CASNPTGGEKLFF,NA,TRBV19,TRBJ1-4,NA
TGTGCCATCACGGGGTACAATGAGCAGTTCTTC,CAITGYNEQFF,NA,TRBV28,TRBJ2-1,NA
TGTGCCAGTAGTATCCGACAGGGGGCTAACTATGGCTACACCTTC,CASSIRQGANYGYTF,NA,TRBV19,TRBJ1-2,TRBD1
TGCGCCAGCAGCTCCCGGACAGGCTCACCCCTCCACTTT,CASSSRTGSPLHF,NA,TRBV5-1,TRBJ1-6,TRBD1
TGTGCCAGCAGTTTAGTTCTGGCGGGGACTGAAGCTTTCTTT,CASSLVLAGTEAFF,NA,TRBV28,TRBJ1-1,NA
TGTGCCAGCAGTTCGGACAGGGGGGTAAATCAGCCCCAGCATTTT,CASSSDRGVNQPQHF,NA,TRBV6-6,TRBJ1-5,TRBD1
TGCAGTGCTAGGGCCGGACAGCAGTACTTC,CSARAGQQYF,NA,TRBV20-1,TRBJ2-5,NA
TGCGCCAGCATGGGGGGCCAAGAGACCCAGTACTTC,CASMGGQETQYF,NA,TRBV10-2,TRBJ2-5,NA
TGTGCCAGTAGTCGACAGGCGAACACCGGGGAGCTGTTTTTT,CASSRQANTGELFF,NA,TRBV19,TRBJ2-2,NA
TGTGCCAGTAGTATATCACAGGGTGGGACTGAAGCTTTCTTT,CASSISQGGTEAFF,NA,TRBV19,TRBJ1-1,NA
TGTGCCAGCAGCTCTAACAGGGAGGGAGCCAAAAACATTCAGTACTTC,CASSSNREGAKNIQYF,NA,TRBV13,TRBJ2-4,NA